The 7 T cell receptor beta chains below come from one sample, sequenced in a study of control samples from healthy donors and cancer patients. Some clones are missing from TCRdb's copy, which holds only in-frame ones; the method was immunoSEQ multiplex PCR. The sample comprises approximately 69,000 clones, 89% of which are singletons, and roughly 5.5% rests with the top ten. The material sequenced was PBMCs. Receptors were obtained from a man aged 60 to 69 with colorectal cancer.

This chain uses TRBV27 with TRBJ2-1, with D tentatively TRBD1 or TRBD2 (7 bases each). The germline V and J ends were trimmed by 3 bases and 4 bases, with 13 bases remaining between them. This CDR3 has 15 amino acids. Germline V lookup: CDR1 MNHEY, CDR2 SMNVEV (reference sequence). CDR3 region: CASSFPGGGYNEQFF. The CDR3 region has the DNA TGTGCCAGCAGTTTCCCAGGGGGGGGTTACAATGAGCAGTTCTTC.

The chain recombines TRBV7-9 with TRBJ1-3; D is uncertain. V lost 5 bases to trimming and J lost 7 bases, with 15 bases between them. In germline, CDR1 is SEHNR, CDR2 FQNEAQ (reference sequence). The CDR3 loop spans 14 amino acids. The CDR3 DNA reads as TGTGCCAGCAGCCCACTTTATCCGGTGAACACCATATATTTT. Protein sequence: CASSPLYPVNTIYF. Based on the CDR3 plus reference TRBV7-9 and TRBJ1-3, the full variable domain is DTGVSQNPRHKITKRGQNVTFRCDPISEHNRLYWYRQTLGQGPEFLTYFQNEAQLEKSRLLSDRFSAERPKGSFSTLEIQRTEQGDSAMYLCASSPLYPVNTIYFGEGSWLTVV.

The chain joins TRBV6-2 or TRBV6-3 to TRBJ2-2; TRBD1 matches at 8 bases. This CDR3 has 17 amino acids. V shed 5 bases and J 1 base; nucleotides not matched to a gene: 9. Germline CDR1 is MNHEY and CDR2 is SVGEGT. In nucleotides, the CDR3 is TGTGCCAGCAGTGGCCCCCAGGGGGCGCGGAACACCGGGGAGCTGTTTTTT. Amino acids: CASSGPQGARNTGELFF.

The sample holds one count of this clone. This rearrangement joins TRBV27 to TRBJ2-5; the match to TRBD2 covers 11 bases. The CDR3 consists of 19 residues. Germline CDR1 is MNHEY and CDR2 is SMNVEV (reference sequence). With 7 bases clipped from V and 4 bases from J, the junction kept 20 bases outside the gene matches. The CDR3 bases are TGTGCCAGCACCGGGAAAGGGGCTAGCGGGGGGCCTAGGGGAGAGACCCAGTACTTC. This gives the protein CASTGKGASGGPRGETQYF.

The V gene is TRBV15, the J gene TRBJ2-1; maybe TRBD2 (6 bases). The CDR3 loop spans 16 amino acids. Trimming cost V 0 bases and J 6 bases, with 15 bases left between them. Germline-derived CDR1 and CDR2 are LNHNV and YYDKDF (reference sequence). For the CDR3, the DNA is TGTGCCACCAGCAGAGACTCGCGGGGAGTACCCAATGAGCAGTTCTTC. Translating it yields CATSRDSRGVPNEQFF.

The chain joins TRBV6-2 or TRBV6-3 to TRBJ1-2; D is undetermined. The CDR3 has 12 amino acids. V was cut by 4 bases and J by 6 bases, with 9 bases left in between. Germline values: CDR1 MNHEY, CDR2 SVGEGT. CDR3 bases: TGTGCCAGCAGTTTTTCGGGCCATGGCTACACCTTC. Translated: CASSFSGHGYTF.

This chain joins TRBV30 and TRBJ2-7, with D uncertain. CDR1 GTSNPN and CDR2 SVGIG come from the germline V gene (reference sequence). Trimming pared 5 bases from V and 3 bases from J, leaving 17 bases between. CDR3 length: 14 amino acids. The CDR3 DNA reads TGTGCCTGGCTAACTAAACTAAACAGCTACGAGCAGTACTTC. This codes for CAWLTKLNSYEQYF.